This TCR beta chain was identified in a study of T-cell memory formation after mild COVID-19. TCRdb redid the calling of the 5' RACE reads with MiXCR, one entry per CDR3 protein. Of a few hundred thousand distinct CDR3 sequences in the sample, roughly 15% were seen once. Unmatched junction bases numbered 7, after V lost 5 bases and J lost 1 base. The germline gives CDR1 MNHEY, CDR2 SVGAGI. This CDR3 has 15 residues. Input material: PBMCs or a T cell subset sorted from them (not recorded which). This clonotype originated in a young man who had mild COVID-19 (a few samples of this study predate the infection). Cell type and time point are not known. The chain has TRBV6-5 and TRBJ2-7; TRBD1 matches 8 bases. CDR3 loop: CASSPGQGLSYEQYV. The DNA for the CDR3 is TGTGCCAGCAGTCCCGGACAGGGATTATCCTACGAGCAGTACGTC.